These 10 T cell receptor beta chains originate from one sample sequenced in a study of blood T cell repertoires in COVID-19. Clones were sequenced by immunoSEQ multiplex PCR, and TCRdb holds only the in-frame ones, with some missing. Seen here are roughly 230,000 clones, around 87% observed once, and the top ten hold 2.1%. Sequenced sample: peripheral blood. The receptors come from a woman aged 60 to 75 with COVID-19, enrolled during active disease.

The chain has TRBV27 and TRBJ1-1; D possibly corresponds to TRBD1 (6 bases). The CDR3 length is 15 residues. The germline V and J ends were trimmed by 6 bases and 0 bases, with 14 bases remaining between them. Per the germline V gene, CDR1 is MNHEY and CDR2 is SMNVEV (reference sequence). The CDR3 DNA sequence: TGTGCCAGCAGCCTAAACAGGGATTTGAACACTGAAGCTTTCTTT. It is translated as CASSLNRDLNTEAFF.

This chain links TRBV19 with TRBJ1-5; D call uncertain. Germline V lookup: CDR1 LNHDA, CDR2 SQIVND (reference sequence). The CDR3 spans 12 residues. V was pared by 7 bases and J by 5 bases, with 9 bases between. CDR3 residues: CASTDSYQPQHF. In nucleotides, the CDR3 is TGTGCCAGTACCGATAGTTATCAGCCCCAGCATTTT.

This sequence joins TRBV25-1 and TRBJ1-1; D is possibly TRBD1 (6 bases). Germline V gene lookup returns CDR1 MGHDK and CDR2 SYGVNS. This CDR3 region has 14 residues. V was shortened by 8 bases and J by 0 bases, with 13 bases between the two germline ends. The CDR3 bases are TGTGCCAGCCGAGAGACAGGCTTGAACACTGAAGCTTTCTTT. Translating it yields CASRETGLNTEAFF.

The genes are TRBV19 and TRBJ1-1; TRBD1 agrees at 7 bases. Germline trimming cut 6 bases from V and 0 bases from J; bases unmatched to any gene: 13. This CDR3 region has 17 residues. Germline V CDR1 and CDR2: LNHDA, SQIVND (reference sequence). CDR3: CASRLQTGALLNTEAFF. CDR3 bases: TGTGCCAGTAGATTACAAACAGGGGCCCTCCTGAACACTGAAGCTTTCTTT.

The gene calls are TRBV5-1 and TRBJ2-2; D gene unclear. The CDR3 has 13 residues. Germline CDR1 and CDR2: SGHRS and YFSETQ. V was shortened by 2 bases and J by 3 bases, with 5 bases between the two germline ends. CDR3 in amino acids: CASSFQDTGELFF. For the CDR3, the DNA is TGCGCCAGCAGCTTCCAGGACACCGGGGAGCTGTTTTTT.

CDR3 nucleotides: TGTGCCAGCTCCGGGGGACAGGGCTCCTACAATGAGCAGTTCTTC. As protein: CASSGGQGSYNEQFF. The chain has TRBV27 and TRBJ2-1, with TRBD1 matching 9 bases. This CDR3 spans 15 amino acids. Trimming cost V 8 bases and J 0 bases; bases outside gene matches: 5. The V gene's germline CDR1 is MNHEY and CDR2 SMNVEV (reference sequence).

V usage is TRBV7-6 and J usage is TRBJ2-1; 7 bases map to TRBD2. The V and J ends lost 5 bases and 0 bases, in that order; junction bases with no gene match: 4. Per germline, CDR1 SGHVS and CDR2 FNYEAQ. This CDR3 contains 15 residues. Written as DNA, the CDR3 is TGTGCCAGCAGCCCCGGACTAGGCTCCTACAATGAGCAGTTCTTC. Protein sequence: CASSPGLGSYNEQFF.

The chain combines TRBV5-6 with TRBJ2-7, with 15 bases identical to TRBD2. The CDR3 is made up of 18 amino acids. Germline V gene data show CDR1 as SGHDT and CDR2 as YYEEEE. With 4 bases clipped from V and 0 bases from J, the junction kept 8 bases outside the gene matches. Here the CDR3 reads CASSGGLAGGPISYEQYF. The CDR3 DNA is TGTGCCAGCAGCGGGGGACTAGCGGGGGGCCCGATCTCCTACGAGCAGTACTTC. The complete variable domain, with remaining parts taken from reference TRBV5-6 and TRBJ2-7, reads DAGVTQSPTHLIKTRGQQVTLRCSPKSGHDTVSWYQQALGQGPQFIFQYYEEEERQRGNFPDRFSGHQFPNYSSELNVNALLLGDSALYLCASSGGLAGGPISYEQYFGPGTRLTVT.

This clone occurred once. The chain carries TRBV6-1 and TRBJ1-5, with 8 bases fitting TRBD1. There are 15 residues in the CDR3. V shed 0 bases and J 9 bases; nucleotides not matched to a gene: 7. From germline, CDR1 is MNHNS and CDR2 SASEGT. As DNA, the CDR3 is TGTGCCAGCAGTGAAGCGGGACAGGTGGATTGGCCCCAGCATTTT. Protein sequence: CASSEAGQVDWPQHF.

The J gene is TRBJ2-3, the V gene TRBV7-9, with 7 nucleotides matching TRBD2. This CDR3 spans 15 amino acids. Germline V gene sequence: CDR1 SEHNR, CDR2 FQNEAQ (reference sequence). V was clipped by 1 base and J by 1 base; unmatched bases: 2. The CDR3: CASSLVLAGTDTQYF. CDR3 bases: TGTGCCAGCAGCTTAGTTCTAGCGGGCACAGATACGCAGTATTTT.